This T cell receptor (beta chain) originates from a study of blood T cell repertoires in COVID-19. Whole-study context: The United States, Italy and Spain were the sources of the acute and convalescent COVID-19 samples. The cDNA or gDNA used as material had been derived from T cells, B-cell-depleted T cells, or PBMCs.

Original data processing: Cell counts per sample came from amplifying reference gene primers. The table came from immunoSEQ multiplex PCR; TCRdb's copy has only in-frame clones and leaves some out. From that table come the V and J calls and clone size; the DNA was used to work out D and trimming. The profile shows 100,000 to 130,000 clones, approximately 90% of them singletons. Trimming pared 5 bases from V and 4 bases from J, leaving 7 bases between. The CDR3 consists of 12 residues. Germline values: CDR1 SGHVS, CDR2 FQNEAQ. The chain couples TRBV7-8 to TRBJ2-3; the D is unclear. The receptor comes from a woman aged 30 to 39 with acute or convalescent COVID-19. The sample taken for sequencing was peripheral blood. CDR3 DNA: TGTGCCAGCAGCCCACTCCCAGATACGCAGTATTTT. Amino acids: CASSPLPDTQYF.